The clone carrying this T cell receptor (beta chain) was counted a single time. Method: immunoSEQ multiplex PCR; TCRdb's copy keeps in-frame clones and lacks some. The profile covers roughly 300,000 clones, with just over 85% appearing a single time and roughly 10% taken by the ten largest. These data come from a study of blood T cell repertoires in COVID-19. Trimming took off 2 bases at V and 2 bases at J, with 18 bases between the two ends. In germline, CDR1 is MGHRA, CDR2 YSYEKL. The CDR3 is 17 amino acids. What was sequenced was PBMCs or T cells enriched from blood (not recorded which). The gene calls are TRBV4-1 and TRBJ1-2, with no clear D. The receptor's source is a woman between 18 and 29 years old who had recovered from COVID-19. In nucleotides, the CDR3 is TGCGCCAGCAGCCAAAAGACGGGGAACCTGATAAACTATGGCTACACCTTC. Residues: CASSQKTGNLINYGYTF.